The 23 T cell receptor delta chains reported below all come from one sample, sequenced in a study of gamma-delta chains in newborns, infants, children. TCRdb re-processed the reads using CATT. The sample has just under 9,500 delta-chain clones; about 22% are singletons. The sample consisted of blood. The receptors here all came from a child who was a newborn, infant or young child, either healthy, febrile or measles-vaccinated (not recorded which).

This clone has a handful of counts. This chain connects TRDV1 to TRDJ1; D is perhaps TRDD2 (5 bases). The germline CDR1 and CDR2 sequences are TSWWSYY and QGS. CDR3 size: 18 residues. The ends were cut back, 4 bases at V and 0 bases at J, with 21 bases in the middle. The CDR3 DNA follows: TGTGCTCTTGGGGCCGCGGTTCCTCCCCGCTGGTACACCGATAAACTCATCTTT. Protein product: CALGAAVPPRWYTDKLIF.

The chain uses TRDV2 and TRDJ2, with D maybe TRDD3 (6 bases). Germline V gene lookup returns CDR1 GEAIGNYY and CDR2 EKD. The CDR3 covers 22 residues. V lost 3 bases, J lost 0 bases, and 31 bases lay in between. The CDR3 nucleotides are TGTGCCTGTGACTCAATCGGTAACGACTGGGCGGGGGGGCTTGCTTTGACAGCACAACTCTTCTTT. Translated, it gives CACDSIGNDWAGGLALTAQLFF.

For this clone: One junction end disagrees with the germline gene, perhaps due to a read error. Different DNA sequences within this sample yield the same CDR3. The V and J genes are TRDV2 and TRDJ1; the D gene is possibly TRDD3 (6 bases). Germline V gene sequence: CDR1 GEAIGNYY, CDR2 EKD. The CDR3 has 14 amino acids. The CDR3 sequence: CACDRWGVTDKLIF. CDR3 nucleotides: TGTGCCTGTGACCGGTGGGGGGTGACCGATAAACTTATCTTT.

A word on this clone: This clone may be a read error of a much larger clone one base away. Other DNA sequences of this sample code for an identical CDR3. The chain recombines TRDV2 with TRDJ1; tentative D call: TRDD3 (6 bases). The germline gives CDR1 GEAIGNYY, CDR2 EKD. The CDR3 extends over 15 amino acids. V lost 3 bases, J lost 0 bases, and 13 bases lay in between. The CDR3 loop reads CACDHLGSDTDKLIF. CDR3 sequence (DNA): TGTGCCTGTGACCACCTGGGGAGTGACACCGATAAACTCATCTTT.

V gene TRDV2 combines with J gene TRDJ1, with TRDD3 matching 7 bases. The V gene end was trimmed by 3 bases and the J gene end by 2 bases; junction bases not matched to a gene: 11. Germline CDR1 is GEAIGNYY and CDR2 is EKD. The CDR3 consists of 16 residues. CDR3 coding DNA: TGTGCCTGTGACCCCCTCTTTACTGGGGAGACCGATAAACTCATCTTT. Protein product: CACDPLFTGETDKLIF.

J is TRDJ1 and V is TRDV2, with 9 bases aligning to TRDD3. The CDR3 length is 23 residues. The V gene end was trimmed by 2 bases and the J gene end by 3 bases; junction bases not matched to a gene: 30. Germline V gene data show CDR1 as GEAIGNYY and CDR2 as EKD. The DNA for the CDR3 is TGTGCCTGTGACATCGTTAAGGCTAATCCGACAGTACCCTGGGGGATGCTCTCCGATAAACTCATCTTT. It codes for CACDIVKANPTVPWGMLSDKLIF.

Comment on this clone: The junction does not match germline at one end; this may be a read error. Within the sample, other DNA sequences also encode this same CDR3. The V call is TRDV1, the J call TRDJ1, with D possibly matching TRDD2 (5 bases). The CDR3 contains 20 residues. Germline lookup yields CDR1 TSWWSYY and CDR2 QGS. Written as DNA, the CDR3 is TGTGCTCTTGGGGAACCTGTTCCTGAAGACTGCGTGCGGTACACCGATAAGCTCATCTTT. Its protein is CALGEPVPEDCVRYTDKLIF.

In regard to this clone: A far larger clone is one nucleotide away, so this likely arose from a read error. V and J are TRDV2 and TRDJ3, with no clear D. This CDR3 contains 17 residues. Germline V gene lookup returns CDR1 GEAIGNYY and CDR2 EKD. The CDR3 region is CARDASWSSWDTRQMFF. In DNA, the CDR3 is TGTGCCCGTGACGCAAGCTGGAGCTCCTGGGACACCCGACAGATGTTTTTC.

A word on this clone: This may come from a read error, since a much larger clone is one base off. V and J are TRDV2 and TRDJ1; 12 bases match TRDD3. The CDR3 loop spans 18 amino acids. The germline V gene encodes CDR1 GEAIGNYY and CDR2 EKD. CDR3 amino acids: CACDTLGGTGGYTDKPIF. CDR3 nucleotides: TGTGCCTGTGACACCTTAGGGGGTACTGGGGGATACACCGATAAACCCATCTTT.

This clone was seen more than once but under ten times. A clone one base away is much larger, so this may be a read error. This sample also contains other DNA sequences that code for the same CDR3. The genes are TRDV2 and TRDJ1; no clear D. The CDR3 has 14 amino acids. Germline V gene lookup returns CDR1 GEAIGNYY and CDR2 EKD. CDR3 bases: TGTGCCTGCGACACCCTAGCTGGAACCGATAAACTCATCTTT. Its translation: CACDTLAGTDKLIF.

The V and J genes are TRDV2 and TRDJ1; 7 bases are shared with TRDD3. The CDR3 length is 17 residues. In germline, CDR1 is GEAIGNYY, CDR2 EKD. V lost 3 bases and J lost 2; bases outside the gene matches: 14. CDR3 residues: CACDDTGGITRTDKLIF. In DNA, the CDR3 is TGTGCCTGTGACGACACGGGGGGGATCACCCGTACCGATAAACTCATCTTT.

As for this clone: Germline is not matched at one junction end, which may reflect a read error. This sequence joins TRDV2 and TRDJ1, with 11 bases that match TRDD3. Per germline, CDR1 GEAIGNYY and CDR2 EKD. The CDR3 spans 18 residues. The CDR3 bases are TGTGCCCGTGACTCCGTACTGGGGGATAAAGGATCTCCCGATAAACTCATCTTT. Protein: CARDSVLGDKGSPDKLIF.

This chain's CDR3 is CAIGEAPSYGVLGDPTDNIIF. The CDR3 bases are TGTGCTATTGGGGAGGCCCCCTCCTACGGGGTGCTGGGGGATCCAACCGATAATATCATCTTT. The V gene went uncalled, while the J gene is TRDJ1; the D call TRDD3 from the table was never checked on the DNA. The CDR3 runs to 21 residues.

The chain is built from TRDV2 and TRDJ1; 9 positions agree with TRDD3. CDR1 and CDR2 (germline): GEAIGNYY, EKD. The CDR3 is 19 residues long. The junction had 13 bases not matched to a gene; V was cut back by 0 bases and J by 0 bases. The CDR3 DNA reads TGTGCCTGTGACACCGTCGTACTGGGGGAAAGACTCGACACCGATAAACTCATCTTT. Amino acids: CACDTVVLGERLDTDKLIF.

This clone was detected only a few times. CDR3: CALGGSTTRGCTDKLIF. The CDR3 DNA sequence: TGTGCTCTTGGGGGCTCTACGACGAGGGGATGTACCGATAAACTCATCTTT. V usage is TRDV1 and J usage is TRDJ1, with a tentative D call TRDD3 (6 bases). V gave up 4 bases and J gave up 2 bases, with 20 bases separating them. This CDR3 comprises 17 residues. CDR1 is TSWWSYY, CDR2 QGS, per germline.

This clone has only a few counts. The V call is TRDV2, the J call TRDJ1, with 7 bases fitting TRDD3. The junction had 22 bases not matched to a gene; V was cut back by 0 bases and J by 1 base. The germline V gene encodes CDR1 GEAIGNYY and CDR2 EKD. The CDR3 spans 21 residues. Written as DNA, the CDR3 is TGTGCCTGTGACACCGTTCCCAGTACTGGGGATCCCCCGTCGAGCACCGATAAACTCATCTTT. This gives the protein CACDTVPSTGDPPSSTDKLIF.

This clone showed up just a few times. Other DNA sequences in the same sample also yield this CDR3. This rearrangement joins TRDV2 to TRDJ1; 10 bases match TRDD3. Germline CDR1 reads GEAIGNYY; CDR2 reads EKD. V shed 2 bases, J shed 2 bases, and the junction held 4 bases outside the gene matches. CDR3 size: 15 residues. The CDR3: CACDKLLGDTDKLIF. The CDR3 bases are TGTGCCTGTGACAAATTACTGGGGGATACCGATAAACTCATCTTT.

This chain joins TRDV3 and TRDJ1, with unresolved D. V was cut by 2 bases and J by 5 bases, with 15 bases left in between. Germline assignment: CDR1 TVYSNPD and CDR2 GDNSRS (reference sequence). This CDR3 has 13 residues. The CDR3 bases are TGTGCCTTTGATCCTCCCCTCGCTGATAAACTCATCTTT. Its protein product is CAFDPPLADKLIF. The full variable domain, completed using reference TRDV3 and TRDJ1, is CDKVTQSSPDQTVASGSEVVLLCTYDTVYSNPDLFWYRIRPDYSFQFVFYGDNSRSEGADFTQGRFSVKHILTQKAFHLVISPVRTEDSATYYCAFDPPLADKLIFGKGTRVTVEP.

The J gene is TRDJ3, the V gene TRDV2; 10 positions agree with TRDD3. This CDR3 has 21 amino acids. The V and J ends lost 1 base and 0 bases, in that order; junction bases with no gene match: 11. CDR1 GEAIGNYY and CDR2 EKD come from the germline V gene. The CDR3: CACDTGAGGYAGSWDTRQMFF. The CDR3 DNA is TGTGCCTGTGACACAGGGGCCGGGGGATACGCTGGCTCCTGGGACACCCGACAGATGTTTTTC.

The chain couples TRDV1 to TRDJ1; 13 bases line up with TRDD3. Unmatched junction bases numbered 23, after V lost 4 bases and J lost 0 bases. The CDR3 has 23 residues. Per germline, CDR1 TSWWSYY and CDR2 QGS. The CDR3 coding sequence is TGTGCTCTTGGGGGACCCTTCCTTCCTACCCCTACTGGGGGATACGTGTACACCGATAAACTCATCTTT. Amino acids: CALGGPFLPTPTGGYVYTDKLIF.

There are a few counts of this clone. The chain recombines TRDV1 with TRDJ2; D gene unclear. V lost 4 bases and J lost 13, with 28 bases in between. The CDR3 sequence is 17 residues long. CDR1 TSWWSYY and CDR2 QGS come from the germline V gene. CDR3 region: CALGVFKRVLRPQSLFF. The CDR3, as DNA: TGTGCTCTTGGGGTCTTTAAGCGAGTCCTCCGTCCCCAGTCACTCTTCTTT.

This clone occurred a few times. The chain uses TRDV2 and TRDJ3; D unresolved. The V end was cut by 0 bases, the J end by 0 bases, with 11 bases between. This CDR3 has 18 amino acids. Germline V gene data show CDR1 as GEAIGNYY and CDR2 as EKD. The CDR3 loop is CACDTAGRSSWDTRQMFF. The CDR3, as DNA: TGTGCCTGTGACACCGCTGGCCGGAGCTCCTGGGACACCCGACAGATGTTTTTC.

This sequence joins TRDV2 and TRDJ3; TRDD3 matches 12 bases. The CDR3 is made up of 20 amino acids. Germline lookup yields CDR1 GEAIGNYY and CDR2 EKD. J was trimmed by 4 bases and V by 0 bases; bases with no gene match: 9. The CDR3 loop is CACDTIRTGGYRWDTRQMFF. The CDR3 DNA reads TGTGCCTGTGACACCATTCGTACTGGGGGATACCGGTGGGACACCCGACAGATGTTTTTC.